A single sample gave rise to the 26 T cell receptor beta chains below, sequenced in a study of T-cell memory formation after mild COVID-19. TCRdb passed the 5' RACE reads through MiXCR, listing each CDR3 protein once. The table has 300,000 to 350,000 distinct CDR3 sequences, less than 20% seen once; the top ten hold 21%. The sequenced material came from PBMCs or a T cell subset sorted from them (not recorded which). The receptors come from a man aged 18 to 30 who had mild COVID-19 (a few samples of this study predate the infection). Cell type and time point are not known.

V and J are TRBV20-1 and TRBJ2-3; 10 nucleotides line up with TRBD1. Germline values: CDR1 DFQATT, CDR2 SNEGSKA (reference sequence). The CDR3 has 16 residues. Trimming took 4 bases from V and 0 from J; bases not matched to a gene: 7. The CDR3 sequence: CSATSPGQGSTDTQYF. Here the CDR3 DNA reads TGCAGTGCTACCTCCCCGGGACAGGGGAGCACAGATACGCAGTATTTT.

The chain carries TRBV6-1 and TRBJ2-7, with TRBD1 matching 10 bases. Germline V gene data show CDR1 as MNHNS and CDR2 as SASEGT. CDR3 size: 14 residues. The J segment lost 3 bases and the V segment lost 8 bases, leaving 7 bases of the junction unmatched. The CDR3 loop reads CASSAGTGDYEQYF. CDR3 sequence (DNA): TGTGCCAGCTCTGCCGGGACAGGGGACTACGAGCAGTACTTC.

There are a few counts of this clonotype. V usage is TRBV5-1 and J usage is TRBJ1-1; maybe TRBD1 (6 bases). V was trimmed by 7 bases and J by 8 bases, leaving 18 bases between them. Germline values: CDR1 SGHRS, CDR2 YFSETQ. The CDR3 is 13 residues long. CDR3 bases: TGCGCCAGCTCCCCGACAGGTCGGGCGGAAGCTTTCTTT. It yields the protein CASSPTGRAEAFF.

This clonotype has at least ten counts. The chain has TRBV7-2 and TRBJ2-1; D remains ambiguous. The germline V and J ends were trimmed by 1 base and 0 bases, with 7 bases remaining between them. Germline V CDR1 and CDR2: SGHTA, FQGNSA. This CDR3 is 15 amino acids long. CDR3: CASSLEVFSYNEQFF. The CDR3 DNA follows: TGTGCCAGCAGCTTAGAGGTTTTCTCCTACAATGAGCAGTTCTTC.

This clonotype showed up just once. The V and J genes are TRBV9 and TRBJ2-1; 7 bases agree with TRBD2. The CDR3 extends over 15 amino acids. Unmatched junction bases numbered 4, after V lost 0 bases and J lost 4 bases. Germline CDR1 is SGDLS and CDR2 is YYNGEE. CDR3 region: CASSVGSGEYNEQFF. For the CDR3, the DNA is TGTGCCAGCAGCGTAGGGAGCGGGGAGTACAATGAGCAGTTCTTC.

This clonotype was counted a few times. The V call is TRBV6-5, the J call TRBJ2-7; TRBD1 agrees at 9 bases. This CDR3 has 17 residues. Germline V gene data show CDR1 as MNHEY and CDR2 as SVGAGI. With 4 bases clipped from V and 6 bases from J, the junction kept 16 bases outside the gene matches. The CDR3 region is CASSSNHPGQGGGEQYV. The CDR3 DNA sequence: TGTGCCAGCAGTTCCAACCACCCGGGACAGGGAGGTGGCGAGCAGTACGTC.

This clonotype has at least ten counts. The CDR3 sequence: CASSSRGTGDLGELFF. The CDR3 nucleotides read TGTGCCAGCAGCTCCCGAGGGACAGGGGATCTCGGGGAGCTGTTTTTT. The chain carries TRBV7-2 and TRBJ2-2; 10 nucleotides match TRBD1. The CDR3 extends over 16 amino acids. CDR1 and CDR2 (germline): SGHTA, FQGNSA. The trim removed 4 bases at V and 7 bases at J, leaving 9 bases unmatched.

The gene calls are TRBV7-8 and TRBJ1-4; possibly TRBD1 for D (6 bases). Trimming removed 0 bases at V and 5 bases at J, with 7 bases between. The germline CDR1 and CDR2 sequences are SGHVS and FQNEAQ. The CDR3 consists of 14 residues. The CDR3 DNA reads TGTGCCAGCAGCTTAGCGGGGGGCAATGAAAAACTGTTTTTT. Its protein product is CASSLAGGNEKLFF.

V and J are TRBV11-2 and TRBJ2-1, with D uncertain. V was shortened by 0 bases and J by 8 bases, with 8 bases between the two germline ends. Germline V gives CDR1 SGHAT, CDR2 FQNNGV. This CDR3 region has 13 residues. The CDR3 loop reads CASSLDLSHEQFF. DNA for the CDR3: TGTGCCAGCAGCTTAGATCTAAGCCATGAGCAGTTCTTC.

This rearrangement joins TRBV2 to TRBJ2-2; 7 positions match TRBD1. The germline CDR1 and CDR2 sequences are SNHLY and FYNNEI. Unmatched junction bases numbered 6, after V lost 4 bases and J lost 4 bases. The CDR3 contains 15 residues. CDR3 coding DNA: TGTGCCAGCAGTGCCGGGACAGTTTTCACCGGGGAGCTGTTTTTT. Translated, it gives CASSAGTVFTGELFF.

This clonotype has just a few counts. The rearrangement links TRBV28 to TRBJ2-7, with TRBD2 identical over 13 bases. CDR1 MDHEN and CDR2 SYDVKM come from the germline V gene. Trimming cost V 5 bases and J 0 bases; bases outside gene matches: 7. This CDR3 has 17 amino acids. CDR3 coding DNA: TGTGCCAGCAGTACCGGGACTAGCGGGGCCAGCTCCTACGAGCAGTACGTC. This sequence encodes CASSTGTSGASSYEQYV.

This clonotype was detected a few times. The rearrangement uses TRBV7-9 and TRBJ2-1; no reliable D call. The V end was cut by 4 bases, the J end by 6 bases, with 7 bases between. The CDR3 consists of 12 residues. The germline V gene encodes CDR1 SEHNR and CDR2 FQNEAQ (reference sequence). The CDR3 sequence is CASSSNRNEQFF. CDR3 DNA sequence: TGTGCCAGCAGCTCCAACCGCAATGAGCAGTTCTTC.

This chain links TRBV5-1 with TRBJ2-7; the match to TRBD1 covers 10 bases. With V trimmed by 5 bases and J by 3 bases, 8 bases remained unmatched. This CDR3 has 15 residues. Germline CDR1 SGHRS, CDR2 YFSETQ. Here the CDR3 DNA reads TGCGCCAGCAGTCGGGGGGACAGGGGTTTCTACGAGCAGTACTTC. This encodes CASSRGDRGFYEQYF.

This clonotype has only a few counts. V and J are TRBV29-1 and TRBJ1-2; 8 bases match TRBD1. Germline V gene sequence: CDR1 SQVTM, CDR2 ANQGSEA. The CDR3 covers 13 residues. J was trimmed by 8 bases and V by 7 bases; bases with no gene match: 12. CDR3 in DNA: TGCAGCGATGCTGGACAGGGCACTAACGGCTACACCTTC. It translates to CSDAGQGTNGYTF.

This clonotype was detected a few times. V and J are TRBV5-6 and TRBJ1-4, with 11 bases aligning to TRBD1. Trimming removed 3 bases from V and 2 bases from J; junction bases left unmatched: 0. The germline CDR1 and CDR2 sequences are SGHDT and YYEEEE. This CDR3 is 15 amino acids long. The CDR3 bases are TGTGCCAGCAGCTGGACAGGGGGCACTAATGAAAAACTGTTTTTT. Its protein is CASSWTGGTNEKLFF.

This clonotype was observed a few times. This chain joins TRBV7-2 and TRBJ2-7; the match to TRBD1 covers 7 bases. V trimming: 5 bases; J trimming: 0 bases; junction bases outside the gene matches: 4. This CDR3 contains 14 residues. Germline V gene data show CDR1 as SGHTA and CDR2 as FQGNSA. CDR3 in DNA: TGTGCCAGCAGCGAGGGACAGCTCTCCTACGAGCAGTACTTC. The encoded protein is CASSEGQLSYEQYF.

This chain's CDR3 is CASSAEIGFTGNTIYF. DNA of the CDR3: TGTGCCAGCAGCGCAGAAATAGGGTTTACTGGAAACACCATATATTTT. J is TRBJ1-3 and V is TRBV3-1; D unresolved. V dropped 5 bases and J dropped 2 bases, with 16 bases sitting between them. The germline V gene encodes CDR1 LGHDT and CDR2 YNNKEL (reference sequence). The CDR3 totals 16 residues.

This clonotype was seen a handful of times. The chain employs TRBV6-2 or TRBV6-3 and TRBJ1-2; maybe TRBD1 (6 bases). This CDR3 is 15 amino acids long. Germline assignment: CDR1 MNHEY and CDR2 SVGEGT. Trimming stripped 4 bases from V and 8 bases from J, with 20 bases between. The CDR3: CASSFGGHLGEGYTF. As DNA, the CDR3 is TGTGCCAGCAGTTTCGGGGGACACCTCGGGGAAGGCTACACCTTC.

The chain is built from TRBV10-3 and TRBJ2-3; no clear D. CDR1 ENHRY and CDR2 SYGVKD come from the germline V gene. This CDR3 is built from 13 residues. Trimming left V 6 bases short and J 2 bases short, with 9 bases between. CDR3 residues: CAISVGNTDTQYF. In DNA form, the CDR3 reads TGTGCCATCAGCGTGGGTAACACAGATACGCAGTATTTT.

V and J are TRBV5-1 and TRBJ2-1; D call uncertain. The CDR3 contains 15 residues. Trimming stripped 4 bases from V and 0 bases from J, with 11 bases between. Germline loops: CDR1 SGHRS, CDR2 YFSETQ. The chain's CDR3 is CASSPESSSYNEQFF. CDR3 nucleotides: TGCGCCAGCAGCCCCGAGTCTAGCTCCTACAATGAGCAGTTCTTC.

This clonotype came up a few times. The CDR3 protein is CASSERRLGTYSNQPQHF. The CDR3 DNA follows: TGTGCCAGCAGTGAAAGACGCCTTGGCACGTATAGCAATCAGCCCCAGCATTTT. The chain is built from TRBV2 and TRBJ1-5, with D hard to call. CDR1 and CDR2 from the germline V gene are SNHLY and FYNNEI. V lost 2 bases to trimming and J lost 0 bases, with 17 bases between them. The CDR3 loop spans 18 amino acids.

This clonotype was counted a few times. This chain links TRBV4-1 with TRBJ1-1, with D unclear. Germline V lookup: CDR1 MGHRA, CDR2 YSYEKL. Trimming took 3 bases from V and 3 from J, leaving 14 bases between them. The CDR3 sequence is 15 residues long. CDR3 DNA: TGCGCCAGCAGCCATGCGGGGAGGGAGGACACTGAAGCTTTCTTT. Translation: CASSHAGREDTEAFF.

The CDR3 is CASSLGRRGALTTGELFF. The CDR3 nucleotides read TGTGCCAGCAGCTTAGGGCGGCGGGGGGCCCTGACCACCGGGGAGCTGTTTTTT. The rearrangement uses TRBV7-2 and TRBJ2-2; 8 bases agree with TRBD2. The junction had 11 bases not matched to a gene; V was cut back by 1 base and J by 4 bases. The germline V gene has CDR1 SGHTA and CDR2 FQGNSA. The CDR3 contains 18 residues.

The chain combines TRBV20-1 with TRBJ2-1; D remains ambiguous. The CDR3 runs to 13 residues. The ends were cut back, 1 base at V and 12 bases at J, with 16 bases in the middle. The V gene's germline CDR1 is DFQATT and CDR2 SNEGSKA (reference sequence). The CDR3: CSARAPARPGQFF. CDR3 coding DNA: TGCAGTGCTAGAGCGCCAGCGCGGCCTGGGCAGTTCTTC.

This rearrangement joins TRBV5-1 to TRBJ2-7; D not certain. Germline V CDR1 and CDR2: SGHRS, YFSETQ. V was shortened by 2 bases and J by 5 bases, with 2 bases between the two germline ends. The length of the CDR3 is 10 residues. CDR3 sequence reads: CASSFDEQYV. CDR3 DNA: TGCGCCAGCAGCTTCGACGAGCAGTACGTC.

In this sample, this clonotype turned up a few times. The chain links TRBV5-1 to TRBJ2-1; D ambiguous. The V gene lost 4 bases and the J gene lost 2 bases, with 13 bases spanning the gap. Per germline, CDR1 SGHRS and CDR2 YFSETQ. CDR3 size: 15 residues. CDR3: CASSPSGRPYNEQFF. The DNA for the CDR3 is TGCGCCAGCAGCCCATCGGGTAGACCCTACAATGAGCAGTTCTTC.